This paragraph reports one T cell receptor beta chain. Antigen: not known. Isolated RNA was reverse transcribed in full, so expressed TCRB transcripts were sequenced. Here immunoSEQ multiplex PCR was the method, and the copy in TCRdb shows in-frame clones only, minus some. The data show some 200,000 clones, 16% seen once. The V gene's germline CDR1 is MNHEY and CDR2 SVGAGI. Trimming stripped 4 bases from V and 0 bases from J, with 1 base between. This CDR3 is 13 amino acids long. These data are taken from a study of beta chain features in type 1 diabetes. Study-level background: Sorted cells examined across all samples numbered 100 million to 140 million.

Study-level findings and limits: Type 1 diabetes patients showed a moderate but significant shortening of TCRB CDR3s in all four CD4+ subsets. For patients, the naive, central memory and Treg TCRB repertoires appeared more alike than for healthy donors. cDNA sequencing could over-represent cells with high TCR expression. VDJ junctions from type 1 diabetes patients carried fewer insertions and larger deletions.

Sequencing was carried out using naive CD4+ T cells from blood. This receptor was taken from a man aged 30 to 45 with type 1 diabetes. This rearrangement joins TRBV6-5 to TRBJ2-6; D is ambiguous. The chain's CDR3 is CASSSSGANVLTF. The CDR3, as DNA: TGTGCCAGCAGTTCCTCTGGGGCCAACGTCCTGACTTTC.